This passage covers 20 T cell receptor beta chains from one sample sequenced in a study of beta chain features in type 1 diabetes. General study points: Shortening that was moderate but significant affected the TCRB CDR3s of Type 1 diabetes patients in all four CD4+ subsets.

These TCRs' antigens remain unknown. Of the isolated RNA, all was reverse transcribed, and so the sequenced material was expressed TCRB transcripts. This table comes from immunoSEQ multiplex PCR, and its TCRdb copy is limited to in-frame clones, with some not included. The sample includes roughly 700,000 clones, 13% of them seen just once. Sequencing was done on a sample of naive CD4+ T cells from blood. Receptor source: a man in his late teens or twenties with type 1 diabetes.

This clone has just a few counts. The J gene is TRBJ2-7, the V gene TRBV10-2; 13 bases align to TRBD2. CDR3 size: 14 residues. The germline CDR1 and CDR2 sequences are WSHSY and SAAADI. The V and J ends lost 7 bases and 3 bases, in that order; junction bases with no gene match: 3. CDR3 sequence: CASTRTSGGYEQYF. In nucleotides, the CDR3 is TGCGCCAGCACCCGGACTAGCGGGGGCTACGAGCAGTACTTC.

V gene TRBV30 combines with J gene TRBJ1-1; the D is unclear. The V gene lost 5 bases and the J gene lost 1 base, with 11 bases spanning the gap. This CDR3 is 13 amino acids long. Germline CDR1 reads GTSNPN; CDR2 reads SVGIG (reference sequence). CDR3: CAWDLDGNTEAFF. The CDR3 region has the DNA TGTGCCTGGGATCTGGATGGGAACACTGAAGCTTTCTTT.

The rearrangement links TRBV30 to TRBJ2-7; TRBD1 aligns across 9 bases. After removal of 4 bases from V and 2 bases from J, the junction contained 6 bases not matched to a gene. The CDR3 length is 14 residues. The V gene's germline CDR1 is GTSNPN and CDR2 SVGIG (reference sequence). The CDR3 bases are TGTGCCTGGACCTACGGGGACAGGGCCTACGAGCAGTACTTC. Encoded protein: CAWTYGDRAYEQYF.

About this clone: At one boundary the junction diverges from the germline segment, which might be a read error. The V gene is TRBV28, the J gene TRBJ2-3; 8 nucleotides match TRBD2. Per the germline V gene, CDR1 is MDHEN and CDR2 is SYDVKM. This CDR3 has 13 amino acids. CDR3 amino acids: CATPGLGTNTQYF. CDR3 bases: TGTGCCACCCCGGGACTAGGCACAAATACGCAGTATTTT.

This clone has a single count. The identical CDR3 is also encoded by other nucleotide sequences in the sample. The chain has TRBV6-5 and TRBJ2-3; D is perhaps TRBD1 or TRBD2 (5 bases each). The CDR3 covers 13 residues. Trimming took off 8 bases at V and 2 bases at J, with 11 bases between the two ends. CDR1 is MNHEY and CDR2 is SVGAGI in the germline V gene. As DNA, the CDR3 is TGTGCCAGCTCGCTCGGGACCACAGATACGCAGTATTTT. It specifies CASSLGTTDTQYF.

Concerning this clone: Within the sample, other DNA sequences also encode this same CDR3. The rearrangement links TRBV29-1 to TRBJ1-1; D is uncertain. From germline, CDR1 is SQVTM and CDR2 ANQGSEA. The germline V and J ends were trimmed by 1 base and 0 bases, with 6 bases remaining between them. This CDR3 is 13 amino acids long. CDR3 coding DNA: TGCAGCGTTGAAGGGCGCCTGAACACTGAAGCTTTCTTT. It codes for CSVEGRLNTEAFF.

The rearrangement joins TRBV19 to TRBJ2-2; D perhaps matches TRBD1 (6 bases). Germline CDR1 LNHDA, CDR2 SQIVND (reference sequence). The CDR3 is 14 residues long. V was pared by 3 bases and J by 2 bases, with 7 bases between. CDR3 sequence: CASSMTGNTGELFF. The CDR3 DNA sequence: TGTGCCAGTAGTATGACAGGCAACACCGGGGAGCTGTTTTTT.

This CDR3 is CASSARDRASYEQYF. The CDR3 DNA sequence: TGTGCCAGCAGCGCCCGGGACAGGGCCTCCTACGAGCAGTACTTC. J is TRBJ2-7 and V is TRBV11-2, with 9 nucleotides matching TRBD1. CDR3 length equals 15 residues. Trimming took 5 bases from V and 0 from J; bases not matched to a gene: 5. CDR1 SGHAT and CDR2 FQNNGV come from the germline V gene.

This clone turned up a few times. V and J are TRBV7-2 and TRBJ1-5, with a possible D match to TRBD1 (6 bases). Germline V gene lookup returns CDR1 SGHTA and CDR2 FQGNSA. The V end lost 3 bases, the J end lost 5 bases, and 8 bases lay between the germline ends. The CDR3 totals 13 residues. The CDR3 region is CASSLNRDQPQHF. DNA for the CDR3: TGTGCCAGCAGCTTGAACAGGGATCAGCCCCAGCATTTT.

This rearrangement joins TRBV11-2 to TRBJ2-1, with 8 bases identical to TRBD1. Germline CDR1 and CDR2: SGHAT and FQNNGV. The trim removed 5 bases at V and 1 base at J, leaving 4 bases unmatched. CDR3 length: 15 residues. CDR3 in amino acids: CASSPGTGSYNEQFF. In DNA form, the CDR3 reads TGTGCCAGCAGCCCCGGGACAGGATCCTACAATGAGCAGTTCTTC.

The chain employs TRBV5-1 and TRBJ1-5, with D perhaps TRBD1 (5 bases). This CDR3 contains 14 residues. The ends were cut back, 4 bases at V and 0 bases at J, with 8 bases in the middle. In germline, CDR1 is SGHRS, CDR2 YFSETQ. The CDR3 spells CASSPGNSNQPQHF. As DNA, the CDR3 is TGCGCCAGCAGCCCAGGGAATAGCAATCAGCCCCAGCATTTT.

The rearrangement joins TRBV7-6 to TRBJ1-2, with no clear D. Trimming removed 5 bases at V and 4 bases at J, with 11 bases between. CDR3 length equals 13 residues. Germline CDR1 and CDR2: SGHVS and FNYEAQ. CDR3 bases: TGTGCCAGCAGCAACGGGAACCTCTATGGCTACACCTTC. It encodes CASSNGNLYGYTF.

This rearrangement joins TRBV2 to TRBJ2-1; 13 bases agree with TRBD2. CDR3 length: 15 amino acids. Looked up from germline, CDR1 is SNHLY and CDR2 is FYNNEI. With 6 bases clipped from V and 4 bases from J, the junction kept 3 bases outside the gene matches. The CDR3 coding sequence is TGTGCCAGCAGATGGACTAGCGGGAGTTACAATGAGCAGTTCTTC. This gives the protein CASRWTSGSYNEQFF.

This clone was detected a few times. The sample contains more than one DNA sequence encoding this CDR3. The rearrangement joins TRBV7-9 to TRBJ1-2; the D is unclear. Trimming removed 6 bases from V and 5 bases from J, with 7 bases in between. Germline assignment: CDR1 SEHNR and CDR2 FQNEAQ (reference sequence). The CDR3 consists of 11 residues. CDR3 sequence: CASSFSYGYTF. The CDR3 nucleotides are TGTGCCAGCAGTTTCAGTTATGGCTACACCTTC.

This clone occurred a few times. The chain carries TRBV14 and TRBJ1-2; no definite D call. With 3 bases removed from V and 6 bases from J, the gap between germline ends came to 11 bases. Germline lookup yields CDR1 SGHDN and CDR2 FVKESK. This CDR3 is 13 amino acids long. The CDR3 coding sequence is TGTGCCAGCAGCCAGGCCTGGGGTGATGGCTACACCTTC. Translated, it gives CASSQAWGDGYTF.

This clone was detected only a few times. The CDR3, as DNA: TGTGCCAGCAGCCCGTTCCAGGGGGCGCATGGCTACACCTTC. Translation gives CASSPFQGAHGYTF. The chain uses TRBV7-9 and TRBJ1-2; 8 positions agree with TRBD1. Germline loops: CDR1 SEHNR, CDR2 FQNEAQ (reference sequence). With 5 bases clipped from V and 6 bases from J, the junction kept 8 bases outside the gene matches. This CDR3 has 14 residues.

This clone showed up just a few times. The genes are TRBV7-9 and TRBJ2-7; tentative D call: TRBD1 (5 bases). Looked up from germline, CDR1 is SEHNR and CDR2 is FQNEAQ (reference sequence). The CDR3 runs 15 residues. V was shortened by 2 bases and J by 0 bases, with 11 bases between the two germline ends. CDR3 residues: CASSLRGSSSYEQYF. The CDR3 DNA reads as TGTGCCAGCAGCTTAAGGGGCAGTAGCTCCTACGAGCAGTACTTC.

About this clone: The junction differs from germline at one of its ends, possibly a read error. The chain has TRBV28 and TRBJ2-1; no reliable D call. The CDR3 sequence is 14 residues long. Germline CDR1 MDHEN, CDR2 SYDVKM. Here the CDR3 DNA reads TGTGCCAGCAGTTTTGAGTCAATCTACAATGAGCTGTTCTTC. Translated, it gives CASSFESIYNELFF.

The table lists this clone with a few counts. This rearrangement joins TRBV30 to TRBJ1-1; 9 bases match TRBD1. This CDR3 has 15 residues. After removal of 2 bases from V and 4 bases from J, the junction contained 8 bases not matched to a gene. Per the germline V gene, CDR1 is GTSNPN and CDR2 is SVGIG (reference sequence). The CDR3 nucleotides are TGTGCCTGGAGTCTTTTAGACAGGGGGGCCACTGAAGCTTTCTTT. Its protein product is CAWSLLDRGATEAFF.

The rearrangement uses TRBV2 and TRBJ1-2; unclear D gene. Trimming pared 3 bases from V and 8 bases from J, leaving 10 bases between. This CDR3 comprises 12 residues. Germline values: CDR1 SNHLY, CDR2 FYNNEI. The CDR3 is CASSDKVKGYTF. The CDR3 DNA is TGTGCCAGCAGTGATAAGGTCAAGGGCTACACCTTC.